This T cell receptor (beta chain) was recorded in a study of CD8 T cells in ankylosing spondylitis. Quantitative molecular-barcoded 5'-RACE generated the TCR beta libraries. One entry per CDR3 protein results from TCRdb running MiXCR on the 5' RACE reads. This sample has about 200,000 distinct CDR3 sequences, with about 26% found just once. Points from the study as a whole: CD8+ disease-linked clones were present at relatively low frequencies in blood.

This CDR3 has 12 residues. Trimming pared 6 bases from V and 3 bases from J, leaving 9 bases between. CDR1 DFQATT and CDR2 SNEGSKA come from the germline V gene (reference sequence). The table lists this clonotype with many counts. The antigen remains undetermined. This clonotype was obtained from a male donor with ankylosing spondylitis or in good health (not recorded which). The chain couples TRBV20-1 to TRBJ2-4; D is ambiguous. The sequenced sample was blood, either unsorted or a sorted T cell fraction (not recorded which). CDR3 sequence: CSATGFKNIQYF. The CDR3, as DNA: TGCAGTGCAACGGGCTTCAAAAACATTCAGTACTTC.